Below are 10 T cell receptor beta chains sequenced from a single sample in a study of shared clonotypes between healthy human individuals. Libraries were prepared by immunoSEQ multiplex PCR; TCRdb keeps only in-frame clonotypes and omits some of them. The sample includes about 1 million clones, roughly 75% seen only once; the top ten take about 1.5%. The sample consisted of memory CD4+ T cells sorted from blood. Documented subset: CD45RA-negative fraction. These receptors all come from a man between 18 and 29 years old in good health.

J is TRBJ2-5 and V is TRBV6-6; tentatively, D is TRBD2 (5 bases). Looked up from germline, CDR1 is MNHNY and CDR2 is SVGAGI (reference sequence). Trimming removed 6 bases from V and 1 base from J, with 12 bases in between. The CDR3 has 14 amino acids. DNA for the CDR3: TGTGCCAGCAGGGGTTTGGACTTCCAAGAGACCCAGTACTTC. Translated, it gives CASRGLDFQETQYF.

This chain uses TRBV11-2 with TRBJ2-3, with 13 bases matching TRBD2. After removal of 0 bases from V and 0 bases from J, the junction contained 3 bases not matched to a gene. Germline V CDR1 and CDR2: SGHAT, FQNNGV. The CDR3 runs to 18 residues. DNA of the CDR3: TGTGCCAGCAGCTTAGACCTACTAGCGGGGGGGAGCACAGATACGCAGTATTTT. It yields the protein CASSLDLLAGGSTDTQYF.

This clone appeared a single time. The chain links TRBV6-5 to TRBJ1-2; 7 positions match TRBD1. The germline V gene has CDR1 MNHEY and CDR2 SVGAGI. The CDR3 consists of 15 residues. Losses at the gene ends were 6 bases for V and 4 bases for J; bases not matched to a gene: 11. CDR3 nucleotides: TGTGCCAGCAGAAAACCAGGGGGGAATCTCTATGGCTACACCTTC. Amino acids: CASRKPGGNLYGYTF.

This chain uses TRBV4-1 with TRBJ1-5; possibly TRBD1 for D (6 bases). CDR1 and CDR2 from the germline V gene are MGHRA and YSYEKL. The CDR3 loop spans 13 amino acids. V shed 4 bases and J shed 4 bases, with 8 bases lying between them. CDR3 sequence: CASSLQGNQPQHF. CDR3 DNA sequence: TGCGCCAGCAGCCTACAGGGTAATCAGCCCCAGCATTTT.

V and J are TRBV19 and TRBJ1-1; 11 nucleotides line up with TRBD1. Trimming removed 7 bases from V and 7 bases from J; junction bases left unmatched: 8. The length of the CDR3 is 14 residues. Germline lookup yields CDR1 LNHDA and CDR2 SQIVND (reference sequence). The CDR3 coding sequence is TGTGCCAGTACCCACCGGGACAGGGGGGGTGAAGCTTTCTTT. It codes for CASTHRDRGGEAFF.

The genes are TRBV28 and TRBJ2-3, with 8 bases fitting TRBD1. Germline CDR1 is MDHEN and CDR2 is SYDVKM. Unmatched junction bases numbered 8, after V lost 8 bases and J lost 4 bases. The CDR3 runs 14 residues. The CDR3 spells CASVMDRAADTQYF. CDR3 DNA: TGTGCCAGCGTAATGGACAGGGCCGCAGATACGCAGTATTTT.

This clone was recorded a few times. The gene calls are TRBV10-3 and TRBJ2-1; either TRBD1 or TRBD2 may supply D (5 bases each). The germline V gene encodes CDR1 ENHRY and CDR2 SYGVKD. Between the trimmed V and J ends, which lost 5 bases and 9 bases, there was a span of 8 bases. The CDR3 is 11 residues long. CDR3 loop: CAISPGTEQFF. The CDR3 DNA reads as TGTGCCATCAGTCCAGGGACTGAGCAGTTCTTC.

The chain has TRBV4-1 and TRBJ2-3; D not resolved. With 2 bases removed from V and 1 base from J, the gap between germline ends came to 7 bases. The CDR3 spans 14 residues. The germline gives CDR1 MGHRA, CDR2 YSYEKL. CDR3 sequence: CASSQNSGTDTQYF. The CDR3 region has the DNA TGCGCCAGCAGCCAAAACAGCGGCACAGATACGCAGTATTTT.

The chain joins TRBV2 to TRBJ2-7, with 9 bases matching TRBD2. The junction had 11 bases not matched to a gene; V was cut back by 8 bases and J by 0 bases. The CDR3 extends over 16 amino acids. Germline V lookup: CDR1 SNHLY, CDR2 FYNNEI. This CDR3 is CASEGGSGGYSYEQYF. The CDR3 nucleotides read TGTGCCAGCGAGGGGGGTAGCGGGGGATACTCCTACGAGCAGTACTTC.

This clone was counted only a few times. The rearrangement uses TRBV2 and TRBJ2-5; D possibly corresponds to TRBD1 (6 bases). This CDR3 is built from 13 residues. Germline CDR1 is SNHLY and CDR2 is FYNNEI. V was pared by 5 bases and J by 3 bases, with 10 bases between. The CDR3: CASSRGSKETQYF. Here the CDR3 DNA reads TGTGCCAGCAGTAGGGGGAGTAAAGAGACCCAGTACTTC. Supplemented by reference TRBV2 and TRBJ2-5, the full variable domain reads EPEVTQTPSHQVTQMGQEVILRCVPISNHLYFYWYRQILGQKVEFLVSFYNNEISEKSEIFDDQFSVERPDGSNFTLKIRSTKLEDSAMYFCASSRGSKETQYFGPGTRLLVL.